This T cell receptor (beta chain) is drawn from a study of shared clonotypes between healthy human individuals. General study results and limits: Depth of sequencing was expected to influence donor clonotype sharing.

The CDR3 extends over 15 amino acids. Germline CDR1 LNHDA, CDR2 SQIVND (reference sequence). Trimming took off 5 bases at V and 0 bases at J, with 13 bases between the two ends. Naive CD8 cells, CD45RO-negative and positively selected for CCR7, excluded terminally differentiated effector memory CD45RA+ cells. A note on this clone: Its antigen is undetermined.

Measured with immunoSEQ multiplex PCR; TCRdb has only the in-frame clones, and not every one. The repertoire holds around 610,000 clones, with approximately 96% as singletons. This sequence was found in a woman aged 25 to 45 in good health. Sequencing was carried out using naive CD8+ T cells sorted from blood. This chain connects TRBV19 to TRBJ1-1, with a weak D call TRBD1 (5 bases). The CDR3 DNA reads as TGTGCCAGTAGTCCGAGACAGCACATGAACACTGAAGCTTTCTTT. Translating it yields CASSPRQHMNTEAFF.